The 27 T cell receptor beta chains in this list originate from one sample, sequenced in a study of CD8+ T cells in alopecia areata. cDNA prepared by RNA extraction and subsequent reverse transcription served as the template for sequencing. The protocol was immunoSEQ multiplex PCR, while the TCRdb copy is restricted to in-frame clones and leaves out a portion. The sample contains roughly 150,000 clones, around 58% of which appear only once. Here the sequenced sample was CD4+ T cells sorted from blood, taken at week 0. Receptors were obtained from a human donor with alopecia areata.

The table lists this clone with a few counts. The V call is TRBV6-6, the J call TRBJ2-7; TRBD1 aligns across 7 bases. With V trimmed by 6 bases and J by 0 bases, 5 bases remained unmatched. This CDR3 region has 14 residues. CDR1 is MNHNY and CDR2 is SVGAGI in the germline V gene (reference sequence). The CDR3 DNA reads TGTGCCAGCAGGGCGACAGGGTCCTCCTACGAGCAGTACTTC. It codes for CASRATGSSYEQYF.

The V gene is TRBV6-5, the J gene TRBJ2-7; D may be TRBD1 (6 bases). In germline, CDR1 is MNHEY, CDR2 SVGAGI. This CDR3 comprises 14 residues. Trimming stripped 5 bases from V and 0 bases from J, with 11 bases between. The DNA of the CDR3 is TGTGCCAGCAGTAAGGACAGTGGCTCCTACGAGCAGTACTTC. Its translation: CASSKDSGSYEQYF.

This clone was seen a few times. The chain joins TRBV6-1 to TRBJ1-2, with TRBD1 matching over 7 bases. The CDR3 loop spans 13 amino acids. V was clipped by 6 bases and J by 4 bases; unmatched bases: 5. In germline, CDR1 is MNHNS, CDR2 SASEGT. CDR3: CASSPTGSYGYTF. The CDR3 DNA follows: TGTGCCAGCAGCCCGACAGGGAGCTATGGCTACACCTTC.

The V and J genes are TRBV7-6 and TRBJ2-1; TRBD2 matches 9 bases. The germline gives CDR1 SGHVS, CDR2 FNYEAQ. This CDR3 is 15 amino acids long. V was clipped by 5 bases and J by 2 bases; unmatched bases: 4. CDR3 nucleotide sequence: TGTGCCAGCAGCCCGATAGCGGGGGCCTACAATGAGCAGTTCTTC. It is translated as CASSPIAGAYNEQFF.

The chain is built from TRBV5-1 and TRBJ1-2, with 7 bases fitting TRBD1. Germline V CDR1 and CDR2: SGHRS, YFSETQ. Germline trimming cut 4 bases from V and 2 bases from J; bases unmatched to any gene: 5. CDR3 length: 14 residues. The CDR3 DNA reads as TGCGCCAGCAGCCCCGCGGGACAGAACTATGGCTACACCTTC. Translated: CASSPAGQNYGYTF.

This sequence joins TRBV6-5 and TRBJ2-7, with TRBD2 identical over 11 bases. CDR3 size: 14 residues. CDR1 and CDR2 from the germline V gene are MNHEY and SVGAGI. Trimming took 8 bases from V and 6 from J; bases not matched to a gene: 9. The CDR3 bases are TGTGCCAGCGCTAACCTGCTAGCGGGGGGCGAGCAGTACTTC. The encoded protein is CASANLLAGGEQYF.

The chain is built from TRBV29-1 and TRBJ1-1; D not resolved. The CDR3 loop spans 13 amino acids. Germline V gene lookup returns CDR1 SQVTM and CDR2 ANQGSEA. The V gene lost 4 bases and the J gene lost 4 bases, with 13 bases spanning the gap. The CDR3 bases are TGCAGCGTTGGCGAAGGGTCTACCACTGAAGCTTTCTTT. It yields the protein CSVGEGSTTEAFF.

This chain connects TRBV4-1 to TRBJ2-7, with D tentatively TRBD1 (6 bases). Germline V gives CDR1 MGHRA, CDR2 YSYEKL. This CDR3 has 11 amino acids. Deletions cut 6 bases from V and 3 bases from J, with 6 bases between. CDR3 in DNA: TGCGCCAGCAGGGACAGCTACGAGCAGTACTTC. Its protein is CASRDSYEQYF.

A single count supports this clone. The rearrangement uses TRBV6-6 and TRBJ2-7, with D tentatively TRBD1 (6 bases). The germline CDR1 and CDR2 sequences are MNHNY and SVGAGI (reference sequence). The CDR3 has 14 residues. Trimming pared 7 bases from V and 0 bases from J, leaving 13 bases between. The CDR3 coding sequence is TGTGCCAGCATCAAGGAACAGGGCTCCTACGAGCAGTACTTC. Translated, it gives CASIKEQGSYEQYF.

The genes are TRBV29-1 and TRBJ2-7; the match to TRBD1 covers 9 bases. Germline values: CDR1 SQVTM, CDR2 ANQGSEA. V trimming: 3 bases; J trimming: 5 bases; junction bases outside the gene matches: 2. The CDR3 is 12 amino acids. The CDR3 loop is CSVDGTGNEQYF. CDR3 coding DNA: TGCAGCGTTGACGGGACAGGGAACGAGCAGTACTTC.

This clone was seen a handful of times. The genes are TRBV2 and TRBJ1-2; D call uncertain. The CDR3 contains 13 residues. Germline assignment: CDR1 SNHLY and CDR2 FYNNEI. V lost 3 bases to trimming and J lost 2 bases, with 7 bases between them. CDR3 region: CASSDSRNYGYTF. For the CDR3, the DNA is TGTGCCAGCAGTGACTCGAGGAACTATGGCTACACCTTC.

The J gene is TRBJ2-7, the V gene TRBV30, with TRBD2 as a possible D gene (6 bases). The CDR3 is 15 amino acids. The germline V gene encodes CDR1 GTSNPN and CDR2 SVGIG (reference sequence). Trimming removed 0 bases at V and 1 base at J, with 13 bases between. The CDR3 DNA reads TGTGCCTGGAGTGTAGGAGGGACCGCTTCCTACGAGCAGTACTTC. It translates to CAWSVGGTASYEQYF.

This clone was seen once. The rearrangement uses TRBV2 and TRBJ2-2, with 7 bases lining up with TRBD2. Germline-derived CDR1 and CDR2 are SNHLY and FYNNEI. This CDR3 is built from 14 residues. J was trimmed by 0 bases and V by 8 bases; bases with no gene match: 3. In DNA form, the CDR3 reads TGTGCCAGCCGGGGAGGGCCGAACACCGGGGAGCTGTTTTTT. Its translation: CASRGGPNTGELFF.

Note on this clone: In the same sample, other DNA sequences code for this CDR3. CDR3 residues: CSVAGQLNTEAFF. CDR3 in DNA: TGCAGCGTTGCGGGACAGTTGAACACTGAAGCTTTCTTT. This chain connects TRBV29-1 to TRBJ1-1; 7 positions agree with TRBD1. Germline CDR1 is SQVTM and CDR2 is ANQGSEA. This CDR3 is 13 amino acids long. J gave up 0 bases and V 4 bases, and 2 bases lay outside the gene matches.

The chain combines TRBV5-4 with TRBJ1-1; D is possibly TRBD1 (6 bases). Trimming shortened V by 4 bases and J by 0 bases, and 13 bases separated the two germline ends. The CDR3 is made up of 15 amino acids. The germline V gene encodes CDR1 SGHNT and CDR2 YYREEE (reference sequence). CDR3 coding DNA: TGTGCCAGCAGCCCCGGGGGGGCGGTGAACACTGAAGCTTTCTTT. This encodes CASSPGGAVNTEAFF.

V is TRBV7-2 and J is TRBJ2-3; 12 bases agree with TRBD2. CDR1 and CDR2 from the germline V gene are SGHTA and FQGNSA. This CDR3 contains 15 residues. The V and J ends lost 5 bases and 6 bases, in that order; junction bases with no gene match: 6. CDR3 sequence (DNA): TGTGCCAGCAGCCCCGACCTAGCGGGGGGGGATACGCAGTATTTT. The encoded protein is CASSPDLAGGDTQYF.

The V and J genes are TRBV10-3 and TRBJ2-3; either TRBD1 or TRBD2 may fit D (6 bases each). The germline V gene has CDR1 ENHRY and CDR2 SYGVKD. The germline V and J ends were trimmed by 3 bases and 1 base, with 11 bases remaining between them. The CDR3 consists of 15 residues. The CDR3 region is CAISDSRGGTDTQYF. The CDR3 coding sequence is TGTGCCATCAGTGACTCGAGGGGGGGCACAGATACGCAGTATTTT.

The V gene is TRBV4-1, the J gene TRBJ1-6, with D uncertain. The V gene's germline CDR1 is MGHRA and CDR2 YSYEKL. V lost 2 bases and J 7 bases, leaving 12 bases between the germline ends. The CDR3 consists of 15 residues. The CDR3 region is CASSQPSPGNSPLHF. The CDR3 nucleotides are TGCGCCAGCAGCCAACCTTCCCCGGGGAATTCACCCCTCCACTTT.

The chain joins TRBV11-2 to TRBJ1-1; no clear D. The germline CDR1 and CDR2 sequences are SGHAT and FQNNGV. V shed 0 bases and J shed 2 bases, with 13 bases lying between them. The CDR3 extends over 16 amino acids. DNA for the CDR3: TGTGCCAGCAGCTTAGAGTTTGGCAGGCGAAACACTGAAGCTTTCTTT. This translates into CASSLEFGRRNTEAFF.

V gene TRBV28 combines with J gene TRBJ2-7; perhaps D is TRBD1 or TRBD2 (8 bases each). Germline V gene data show CDR1 as MDHEN and CDR2 as SYDVKM. CDR3 length: 14 amino acids. V lost 10 bases, J lost 4 bases, and 20 bases lay in between. Written as DNA, the CDR3 is TGTGCCACTCGAGCGGGGGACAGGACTTACGAGCAGTACTTC. This sequence encodes CATRAGDRTYEQYF.

This clone has a handful of counts. The chain combines TRBV6-5 with TRBJ1-2; D unresolved. CDR1 MNHEY and CDR2 SVGAGI come from the germline V gene. The CDR3 totals 14 residues. Deletions cut 0 bases from V and 4 bases from J, with 9 bases between. CDR3 in amino acids: CASSYSPAAYGYTF. DNA of the CDR3: TGTGCCAGCAGTTACTCCCCGGCCGCCTATGGCTACACCTTC.

This rearrangement joins TRBV30 to TRBJ1-1; a possible D gene is TRBD1 (5 bases). The CDR3 totals 13 residues. Between the trimmed V and J ends, which lost 2 bases and 7 bases, there was a span of 14 bases. Germline CDR1 is GTSNPN and CDR2 is SVGIG (reference sequence). The CDR3 here is CAWSFSGGYEAFF. CDR3 sequence (DNA): TGTGCCTGGAGTTTCTCGGGGGGATATGAAGCTTTCTTT.

This chain connects TRBV2 to TRBJ2-2; unclear D gene. The germline V gene has CDR1 SNHLY and CDR2 FYNNEI. The V and J ends lost 5 bases and 0 bases respectively, with 4 bases between them. The CDR3 is made up of 13 amino acids. The CDR3 here is CASSPANTGELFF. In DNA, the CDR3 is TGTGCCAGCAGTCCAGCGAACACCGGGGAGCTGTTTTTT.

The rearrangement links TRBV29-1 to TRBJ1-1; D is perhaps TRBD1 (5 bases). Between the trimmed V and J ends, which lost 7 bases and 1 base, there was a span of 13 bases. The length of the CDR3 is 13 residues. Germline loops: CDR1 SQVTM, CDR2 ANQGSEA. The CDR3 loop is CSARVQENTEAFF. As DNA, the CDR3 is TGCAGCGCCCGAGTACAGGAGAACACTGAAGCTTTCTTT. Complete variable domain (other parts from reference TRBV29-1 and TRBJ1-1): SAVISQKPSRDICQRGTSLTIQCQVDSQVTMMFWYRQQPGQSLTLIATANQGSEATYESGFVIDKFPISRPNLTFSTLTVSNMSPEDSSIYLCSARVQENTEAFFGQGTRLTVV.

The chain employs TRBV7-9 and TRBJ2-5; a weak D match, TRBD2 (6 bases). V was clipped by 7 bases and J by 2 bases, with 14 bases between them. Germline V gene lookup returns CDR1 SEHNR and CDR2 FQNEAQ (reference sequence). The CDR3 runs to 14 residues. The CDR3 coding sequence is TGTGCCAGCACCGACGGCGGGGTTCAAGAGACCCAGTACTTC. Protein sequence: CASTDGGVQETQYF. Drawing the rest from reference TRBV7-9 and TRBJ2-5, the complete variable domain is DTGVSQNPRHKITKRGQNVTFRCDPISEHNRLYWYRQTLGQGPEFLTYFQNEAQLEKSRLLSDRFSAERPKGSFSTLEIQRTEQGDSAMYLCASTDGGVQETQYFGPGTRLLVL.

This clone was seen a few times. The chain couples TRBV19 to TRBJ2-4; 10 nucleotides match TRBD1. This CDR3 is built from 16 residues. Germline CDR1 reads LNHDA; CDR2 reads SQIVND (reference sequence). The junction had 7 bases not matched to a gene; V was cut back by 3 bases and J by 5 bases. The DNA for the CDR3 is TGTGCCAGTAGTATCTCGACAGGGGGCACGGAAAACATTCAGTACTTC. As protein: CASSISTGGTENIQYF.

This clone was picked up a small number of times. Distinct nucleotide sequences in the sample also encode this CDR3. This rearrangement joins TRBV29-1 to TRBJ1-1; unclear D gene. Germline CDR1 is SQVTM and CDR2 is ANQGSEA. V lost 4 bases and J 3 bases, leaving 3 bases between the germline ends. CDR3 size: 10 residues. CDR3: CSVVDTEAFF. The CDR3 DNA follows: TGCAGCGTTGTGGACACTGAAGCTTTCTTT.